This TCR beta chain stems from a study of blood T cells in healthy people across ages. Ranging in age from about 6 to 95, the donors were healthy Caucasian individuals from Russia. Roughly 10 milliliters of peripheral blood were drawn from each donor. Using a J-beta primer mix together with a sample-barcoded 5' primer, a second PCR was run for roughly 6 to 11 cycles. All cDNA molecules were each tagged by a template-switch adaptor with 12 random nucleotides. Every individual sample yielded 2.5 million or more paired-end reads (each containing CDR3). TCRdb used MiXCR to reprocess the 5' RACE reads, holding one entry per CDR3 protein. There are under 2 million distinct CDR3 sequences in the sample; about 31% occur only once, and approximately 10% lies in the top ten. Notes on this clonotype: A read error may be the cause here, since a much bigger clone is one base away.

Sequenced: blood. The sequence came from a woman in her twenties or thirties in good health.

CDR3 region: CATSDPSGSYNEQYF. As DNA, the CDR3 is TGTGCCACCAGTGACCCTAGCGGCTCCTACAATGAGCAGTACTTC. The rearrangement uses TRBV24-1 and TRBJ2-7, with 7 nucleotides matching TRBD2. Per germline, CDR1 KGHDR and CDR2 SFDVKD. The CDR3 is 15 amino acids. V lost 4 bases to trimming and J lost 7 bases; unmatched junction nucleotides: 12.